This T cell receptor (beta chain) was identified during a study of OX40 agonist ivuxolimab in advanced cancers. As for the study in general: Each patient was given ivuxolimab into a vein every 2 weeks, at 0.01 to 10 mg/kg.

Libraries were prepared by immunoSEQ multiplex PCR; TCRdb keeps only in-frame clonotypes and omits some of them. The sample yields some 90,000 clones, around 86% seen once. The V and J ends lost 0 bases and 0 bases respectively, with 10 bases between them. The V gene's germline CDR1 is SGHRS and CDR2 YFSETQ. This CDR3 is built from 16 residues. The receptor was isolated from an adult with an advanced solid tumor such as melanoma, head and neck, liver or kidney cancer. The sequenced sample was CD4+ or CD8+ T cells sorted from blood, obtained in a trial of the OX40 agonist ivuxolimab. The chain links TRBV5-1 to TRBJ2-1, with D perhaps matching TRBD2 (6 bases). The CDR3 is CASSLGDWSSYNEQFF. CDR3 nucleotide sequence: TGCGCCAGCAGCTTGGGGGACTGGAGCTCCTACAATGAGCAGTTCTTC.